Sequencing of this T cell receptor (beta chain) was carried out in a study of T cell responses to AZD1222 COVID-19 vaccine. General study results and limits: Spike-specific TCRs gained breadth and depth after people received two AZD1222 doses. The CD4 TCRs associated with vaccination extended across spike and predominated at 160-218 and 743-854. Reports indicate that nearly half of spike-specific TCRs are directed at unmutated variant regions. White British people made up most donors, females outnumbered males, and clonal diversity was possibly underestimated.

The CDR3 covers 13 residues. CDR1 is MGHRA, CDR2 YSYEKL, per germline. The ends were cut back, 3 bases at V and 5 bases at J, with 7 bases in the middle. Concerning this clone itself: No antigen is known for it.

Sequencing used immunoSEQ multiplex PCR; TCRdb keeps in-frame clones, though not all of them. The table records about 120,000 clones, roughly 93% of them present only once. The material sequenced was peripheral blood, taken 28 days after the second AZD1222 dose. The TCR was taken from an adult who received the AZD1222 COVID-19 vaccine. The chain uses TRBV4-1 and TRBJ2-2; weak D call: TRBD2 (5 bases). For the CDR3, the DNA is TGCGCCAGCAGCCACCGGGGTACCGGGGAGCTGTTTTTT. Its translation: CASSHRGTGELFF.